This TCR beta chain was retrieved from a study of shared clonotypes between healthy human individuals. All participating donors were Caucasian adults from Nashville, Tennessee. The assay was run at deep level. Evenly divided among several immunoSEQ plates was the genomic DNA of each subset. Original data processing: There were no quality scores in the junction-only immunoSEQ sequences, so filtering differed. The data were produced by immunoSEQ multiplex PCR, yet TCRdb's version contains in-frame clones alone and is incomplete. The V and J calls and clone size are taken from that table; D and trimming were inferred from the DNA. The repertoire holds millions of clones, with about 95% as singletons. In germline, CDR1 is SGHTA, CDR2 FQGNSA. This CDR3 comprises 12 residues. V was trimmed by 1 base and J by 2 bases, leaving 2 bases between them.

This sequence joins TRBV7-2 and TRBJ2-5, with D unresolved. Sequences were obtained from naive CD4+ T cells sorted from blood. The subset is: CD45RA+ positively selected. The source is a young man in good health. The CDR3 nucleotides read TGTGCCAGCAGCTTAGTACAAGAGACCCAGTACTTC. The encoded protein is CASSLVQETQYF. The complete variable domain, with remaining parts taken from reference TRBV7-2 and TRBJ2-5, reads GAGVSQSPSNKVTEKGKDVELRCDPISGHTALYWYRQSLGQGLEFLIYFQGNSAPDKSGLPSDRFSAERTGGSVSTLTIQRTQQEDSAVYLCASSLVQETQYFGPGTRLLVL.